A selection of T cell receptor beta chains follows, all from one sample in a study of shared clonotypes between healthy human individuals. Sequenced by immunoSEQ multiplex PCR; TCRdb stores in-frame clones only, minus some. This sample carries about 1.9 million clones, around 93% of them seen once, and the ten largest clones take approximately 1.7%. Sequencing was carried out using naive CD8+ T cells from PBMCs. Receptors were obtained from a man between 18 and 29 years old in good health. Some clones in this sample may be carry-over from other donors' samples. CDR3s include the opening cysteine and the closing phenylalanine or tryptophan. D genes are given only for firm matches. Some rows mark clone size as missing; the rest say once, few, many or name a class of expanded clone.

V gene: TRBV6-5
D gene: TRBD1
J gene: TRBJ2-3
clone size: -
CDR3 protein: CASSETGVGDTQYF
CDR3 DNA: TGTGCCAGCAGCGAGACAGGGGTAGGAGATACGCAGTATTTT

V gene: TRBV4-1
D gene: -
J gene: TRBJ2-7
clone size: -
CDR3 protein: CASSPRDPYEQYF
CDR3 DNA: TGCGCCAGCAGCCCCCGGGACCCCTACGAGCAGTACTTC

V gene: TRBV7-9
D gene: -
J gene: TRBJ1-1
clone size: -
CDR3 protein: CASSLDRRGTEAFF
CDR3 DNA: TGTGCCAGCAGCTTAGACCGACGAGGGACTGAAGCTTTCTTT

V gene: TRBV27
D gene: TRBD2
J gene: TRBJ2-2
clone size: once
CDR3 protein: CASSLSSGSLGGELFF
CDR3 DNA: TGTGCCAGCAGTTTATCTAGCGGGAGCCTTGGCGGGGAGCTGTTTTTT

V gene: TRBV9
D gene: TRBD2
J gene: TRBJ2-7
clone size: -
CDR3 protein: CASTPSGSGSEQYF
CDR3 DNA: TGTGCCAGCACCCCGAGCGGGAGTGGTTCCGAGCAGTACTTC

V gene: TRBV28
D gene: TRBD1
J gene: TRBJ2-7
clone size: -
CDR3 protein: CASSVWTGPYEQYF
CDR3 DNA: TGTGCCAGCAGTGTCTGGACAGGGCCCTACGAGCAGTACTTC

V gene: TRBV7-9
D gene: -
J gene: TRBJ1-2
clone size: once
CDR3 protein: CASSLGAGEWYGYTF
CDR3 DNA: TGTGCCAGCAGCTTAGGGGCAGGGGAGTGGTATGGCTACACCTTC

V gene: TRBV7-2
D gene: TRBD2
J gene: TRBJ2-7
clone size: -
CDR3 protein: CASSLASGRAFAYEQYF
CDR3 DNA: TGTGCCAGCAGCTTAGCCAGCGGGAGGGCCTTTGCCTACGAGCAGTACTTC

V gene: TRBV5-8
D gene: -
J gene: TRBJ1-1
clone size: -
CDR3 protein: CASSPQRLNTEAFF
CDR3 DNA: TGTGCCAGCAGCCCACAGAGGTTAAACACTGAAGCTTTCTTT

V gene: TRBV9
D gene: TRBD1
J gene: TRBJ1-1
clone size: -
CDR3 protein: CASSVSRTGGSTEAFF
CDR3 DNA: TGTGCCAGCAGCGTATCCCGGACAGGGGGAAGCACTGAAGCTTTCTTT

V gene: TRBV27
D gene: -
J gene: TRBJ1-5
clone size: -
CDR3 protein: CASSFRGSNQPQHF
CDR3 DNA: TGTGCCAGCAGTTTCAGGGGAAGCAATCAGCCCCAGCATTTT

V gene: TRBV27
D gene: -
J gene: TRBJ2-7
clone size: -
CDR3 protein: CASSLSAVPYEQYF
CDR3 DNA: TGTGCCAGCAGTTTATCAGCGGTTCCCTACGAGCAGTACTTC

V gene: TRBV9
D gene: -
J gene: TRBJ2-5
clone size: few
CDR3 protein: CASSPGETQYF
CDR3 DNA: TGTGCCAGCAGCCCCGGGGAGACCCAGTACTTC

V gene: TRBV6-1
D gene: TRBD2
J gene: TRBJ2-1
clone size: -
CDR3 protein: CASSEGTSRYNEQFF
CDR3 DNA: TGTGCCAGCAGTGAAGGGACTAGCCGGTACAATGAGCAGTTCTTC

V gene: TRBV7-9
D gene: TRBD1
J gene: TRBJ1-1
clone size: -
CDR3 protein: CASSSPGQGRTEAFF
CDR3 DNA: TGTGCCAGCAGCTCTCCGGGACAGGGTAGAACTGAAGCTTTCTTT

V gene: TRBV15
D gene: TRBD2
J gene: TRBJ2-3
clone size: -
CDR3 protein: CATSPSRGGEEDTQYF
CDR3 DNA: TGTGCCACCAGCCCCTCCCGGGGGGGCGAGGAAGATACGCAGTATTTT

V gene: TRBV28
D gene: -
J gene: TRBJ2-3
clone size: -
CDR3 protein: CASSFPSLADTQYF
CDR3 DNA: TGTGCCAGCAGTTTCCCCTCCTTGGCAGATACGCAGTATTTT

V gene: TRBV18
D gene: -
J gene: TRBJ1-5
clone size: -
CDR3 protein: CAVGLGGNSNQPQHF
CDR3 DNA: TGTGCCGTTGGTTTGGGGGGAAATAGCAATCAGCCCCAGCATTTT

V gene: TRBV7-6
D gene: -
J gene: TRBJ2-3
clone size: -
CDR3 protein: CASSRYWQADTQYF
CDR3 DNA: TGTGCCAGCAGCCGCTATTGGCAGGCTGATACGCAGTATTTT

V gene: TRBV13
D gene: TRBD1
J gene: TRBJ2-3
clone size: -
CDR3 protein: CASSPWTGGGTDTQYF
CDR3 DNA: TGTGCCAGCAGCCCCTGGACAGGGGGAGGGACAGATACGCAGTATTTT

V gene: TRBV9
D gene: -
J gene: TRBJ2-7
clone size: -
CDR3 protein: CASSVGSSYEQYF
CDR3 DNA: TGTGCCAGCAGCGTAGGCAGTTCCTACGAGCAGTACTTC

V gene: TRBV5-8
D gene: TRBD2
J gene: TRBJ2-7
clone size: -
CDR3 protein: CASSLDGVGSGRVNEQYF
CDR3 DNA: TGTGCCAGCAGCTTAGACGGGGTGGGTAGCGGGAGAGTCAACGAGCAGTACTTC

V gene: TRBV28
D gene: -
J gene: TRBJ2-7
clone size: -
CDR3 protein: CASSLKTGTTSSYEQYF
CDR3 DNA: TGTGCCAGCAGTTTAAAAACCGGGACAACATCCTCCTACGAGCAGTACTTC

V gene: TRBV14
D gene: -
J gene: TRBJ2-7
clone size: -
CDR3 protein: CASSQALRWAEQYF
CDR3 DNA: TGTGCCAGCAGCCAAGCCCTCAGATGGGCCGAGCAGTACTTC

V gene: TRBV4-1
D gene: -
J gene: TRBJ2-7
clone size: -
CDR3 protein: CASSQVRQDYEQYF
CDR3 DNA: TGCGCCAGCAGCCAAGTGAGACAGGACTACGAGCAGTACTTC

V gene: TRBV28
D gene: -
J gene: TRBJ1-5
clone size: -
CDR3 protein: CASSASGEAQPQHF
CDR3 DNA: TGTGCCAGCAGTGCGTCAGGGGAGGCCCAGCCCCAGCATTTT

V gene: TRBV29-1
D gene: TRBD2
J gene: TRBJ2-1
clone size: -
CDR3 protein: CSVEGASGHYNEQFF
CDR3 DNA: TGCAGCGTTGAAGGGGCTAGCGGGCATTACAATGAGCAGTTCTTC

V gene: TRBV4-2
D gene: -
J gene: TRBJ1-2
clone size: once
CDR3 protein: CASSQKGIYGYTF
CDR3 DNA: TGTGCCAGCAGCCAAAAGGGTATCTATGGCTACACCTTC

V gene: TRBV7-9
D gene: -
J gene: TRBJ2-7
clone size: once
CDR3 protein: CASSFQGERSVEQYF
CDR3 DNA: TGTGCCAGCAGCTTCCAAGGTGAAAGAAGCGTCGAGCAGTACTTC

V gene: TRBV9
D gene: TRBD1
J gene: TRBJ2-1
clone size: -
CDR3 protein: CASTAGTGGFEQFF
CDR3 DNA: TGTGCCAGCACCGCAGGGACAGGGGGTTTTGAGCAGTTCTTC

V gene: TRBV19
D gene: -
J gene: TRBJ2-3
clone size: -
CDR3 protein: CASSIPTGPRTDTQYF
CDR3 DNA: TGTGCCAGTAGTATCCCAACAGGGCCCCGCACAGATACGCAGTATTTT

V gene: TRBV5-1
D gene: -
J gene: TRBJ1-1
clone size: -
CDR3 protein: CASSGGGVRGTEAFF
CDR3 DNA: TGCGCCAGCAGCGGTGGTGGGGTGCGGGGGACTGAAGCTTTCTTT

V gene: TRBV2
D gene: -
J gene: TRBJ1-2
clone size: -
CDR3 protein: CASSPSGGRGYGYTF
CDR3 DNA: TGTGCCAGCAGCCCCTCGGGGGGCAGAGGCTATGGCTACACCTTC

V gene: TRBV7-9
D gene: -
J gene: TRBJ2-7
clone size: -
CDR3 protein: CASSLALSSYEQYF
CDR3 DNA: TGTGCCAGCAGCTTAGCGCTATCCTCCTACGAGCAGTACTTC

V gene: TRBV10-3
D gene: TRBD2
J gene: TRBJ2-7
clone size: -
CDR3 protein: CAIRTRQAGGILEQYF
CDR3 DNA: TGTGCCATTCGAACTCGACAAGCGGGAGGGATCCTAGAGCAGTACTTC

V gene: TRBV7-6
D gene: TRBD2
J gene: TRBJ2-1
clone size: -
CDR3 protein: CASSLWTSGATNEQFF
CDR3 DNA: TGTGCCAGCAGCTTATGGACTAGCGGGGCCACTAATGAGCAGTTCTTC

V gene: TRBV7-2
D gene: -
J gene: TRBJ2-5
clone size: -
CDR3 protein: CASSHPRQETQYF
CDR3 DNA: TGTGCCAGCAGCCACCCTCGGCAAGAGACCCAGTACTTC